This T cell receptor beta chain is drawn from a study of Ad26.COV2.S vaccination and SARS-CoV-2 variants. General study results and limits: Non-spike TCR breadth was similar in vaccine and placebo recipients.

The assay was immunoSEQ multiplex PCR, and TCRdb's table has in-frame clones only and misses some. This table has a few hundred thousand clones, around 92% appearing once. Specified treatment: 15 to 20 received Ad26.COV2.S at low or high dose, single or two shots; several received placebo; per-sample allocation not given. Following the first vaccine or placebo injection, samples were taken on day 63. The CDR3 is 15 residues long. Note on this clone: Its antigen is not identified.

The source of this sequence is a person aged 18-60 years who received the Ad26.COV2.S COVID-19 vaccine or a placebo. The sample consisted of peripheral blood, taken in a trial of Ad26.COV2.S vaccine versus placebo. This chain joins TRBV21-1 and TRBJ1-1; the table's TRBD1 call for D was not verified on the DNA. TRBV21-1 has pseudogene status. CDR3 DNA: TGTGCCAGCAGCAAGTCAGGGGGATGGTACACTGAAGCTTTCTTT. Translation gives CASSKSGGWYTEAFF.